This TCR beta chain was captured by sequencing in a study of shared clonotypes between healthy human individuals. CDR3 length equals 14 residues. CDR1 is MDHEN, CDR2 SYDVKM, per germline. The V gene end was trimmed by 6 bases and the J gene end by 5 bases; junction bases not matched to a gene: 7. Measured with immunoSEQ multiplex PCR; TCRdb has only the in-frame clones, and not every one. The top ten clones hold about 0.38% of a sample with 2,500,000 or so clones, over 85% of them seen once. This clone was picked up one time. Its antigen remains unidentified. This sample includes further DNA sequences coding for the same CDR3. Whole-study results and caveats: An expected dependence of interdonor clonotype sharing on sequencing depth was noted. Specimens sampled were limited to blood, with tissue repertoires likely differing.

The receptor was derived from a man aged 18 to 35 in good health. Some clones in this sample may be carry-over from other donors' samples. The rearrangement joins TRBV28 to TRBJ1-2; 9 bases line up with TRBD1. Sequencing was performed on naive CD4+ T cells from PBMCs. The subset: CD45RA+ positively selected. Here the CDR3 DNA reads TGTGCCAGCAGCTTACCGGGACAGGGTTATGGCTACACCTTC. Amino acid sequence: CASSLPGQGYGYTF.